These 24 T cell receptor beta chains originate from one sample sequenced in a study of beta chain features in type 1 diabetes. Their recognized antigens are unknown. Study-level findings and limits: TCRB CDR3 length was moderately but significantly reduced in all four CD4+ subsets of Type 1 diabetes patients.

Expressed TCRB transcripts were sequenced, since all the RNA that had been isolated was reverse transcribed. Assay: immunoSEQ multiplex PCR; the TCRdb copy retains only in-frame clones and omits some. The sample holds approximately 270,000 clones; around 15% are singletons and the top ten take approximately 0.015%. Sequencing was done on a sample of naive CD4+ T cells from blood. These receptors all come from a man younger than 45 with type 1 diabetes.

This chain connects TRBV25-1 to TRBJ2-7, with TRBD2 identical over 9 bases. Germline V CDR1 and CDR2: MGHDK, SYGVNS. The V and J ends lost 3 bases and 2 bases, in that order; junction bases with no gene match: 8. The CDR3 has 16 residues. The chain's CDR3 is CASSDSVLAGAYEQYF. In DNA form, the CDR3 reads TGTGCCAGCAGTGATTCGGTACTAGCGGGCGCCTACGAGCAGTACTTC.

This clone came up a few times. Written as DNA, the CDR3 is TGTGCCAGCTCACCTCTCGCGGGGGATGAGCAGTTCTTC. Translated, it gives CASSPLAGDEQFF. The chain couples TRBV18 to TRBJ2-1; TRBD2 aligns across 7 bases. The CDR3 is 13 residues long. The germline gives CDR1 KGHSH, CDR2 LQKENI. The V and J ends lost 3 bases and 8 bases, in that order; junction bases with no gene match: 4.

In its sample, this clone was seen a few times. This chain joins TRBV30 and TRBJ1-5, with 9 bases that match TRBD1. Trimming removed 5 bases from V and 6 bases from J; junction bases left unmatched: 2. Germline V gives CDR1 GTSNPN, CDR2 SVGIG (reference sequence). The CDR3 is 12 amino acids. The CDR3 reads CAWGQGSQPQHF. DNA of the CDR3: TGTGCCTGGGGACAGGGGAGTCAGCCCCAGCATTTT.

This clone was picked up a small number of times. CDR3 sequence: CASSVYRQETQYF. CDR3 DNA: TGTGCCAGCAGTGTGTACAGACAAGAGACCCAGTACTTC. The gene calls are TRBV6-1 and TRBJ2-5; no firm D call. CDR1 and CDR2 from the germline V gene are MNHNS and SASEGT. Trimming stripped 4 bases from V and 2 bases from J, with 8 bases between. This CDR3 contains 13 residues.

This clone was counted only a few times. In DNA form, the CDR3 reads TGTGCCAGCACCCGACAGGGTTTCACTGAAGCTTTCTTT. The encoded protein is CASTRQGFTEAFF. The chain is built from TRBV25-1 and TRBJ1-1; 7 bases fit TRBD1. V lost 7 bases and J lost 4; bases outside the gene matches: 6. From germline, CDR1 is MGHDK and CDR2 SYGVNS. The CDR3 totals 13 residues.

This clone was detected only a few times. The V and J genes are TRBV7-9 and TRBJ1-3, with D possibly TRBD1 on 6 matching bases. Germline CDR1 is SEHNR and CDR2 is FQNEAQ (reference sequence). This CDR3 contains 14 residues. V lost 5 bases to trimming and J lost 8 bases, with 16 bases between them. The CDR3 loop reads CASSLQQGMDTIYF. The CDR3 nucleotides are TGTGCCAGCAGCCTCCAACAGGGCATGGACACCATATATTTT.

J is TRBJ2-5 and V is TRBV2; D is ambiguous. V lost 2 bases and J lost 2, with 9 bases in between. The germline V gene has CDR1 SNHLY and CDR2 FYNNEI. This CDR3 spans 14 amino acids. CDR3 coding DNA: TGTGCCAGCAGTGAATTGGGCAGACAAGAGACCCAGTACTTC. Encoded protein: CASSELGRQETQYF.

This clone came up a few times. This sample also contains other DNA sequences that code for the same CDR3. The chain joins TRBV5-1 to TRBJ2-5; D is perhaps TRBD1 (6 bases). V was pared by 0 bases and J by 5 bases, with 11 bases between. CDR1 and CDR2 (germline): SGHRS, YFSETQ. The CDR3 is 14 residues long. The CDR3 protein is CASSLVGAQETQYF. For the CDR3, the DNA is TGCGCCAGCAGCTTGGTGGGGGCCCAGGAGACCCAGTACTTC.

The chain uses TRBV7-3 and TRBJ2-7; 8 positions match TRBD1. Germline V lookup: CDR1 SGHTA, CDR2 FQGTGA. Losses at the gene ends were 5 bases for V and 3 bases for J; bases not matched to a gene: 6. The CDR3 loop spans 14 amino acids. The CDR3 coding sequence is TGTGCCAGCAGCCCCGGGGACAGGAGCTACGAGCAGTACTTC. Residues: CASSPGDRSYEQYF.

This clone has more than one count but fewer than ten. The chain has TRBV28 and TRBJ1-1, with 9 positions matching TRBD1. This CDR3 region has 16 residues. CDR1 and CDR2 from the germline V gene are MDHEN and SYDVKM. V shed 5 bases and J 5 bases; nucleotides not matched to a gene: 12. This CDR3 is CASSPGTGRGETEAFF. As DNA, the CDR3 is TGTGCCAGCAGTCCCGGGACAGGGAGGGGGGAGACTGAAGCTTTCTTT.

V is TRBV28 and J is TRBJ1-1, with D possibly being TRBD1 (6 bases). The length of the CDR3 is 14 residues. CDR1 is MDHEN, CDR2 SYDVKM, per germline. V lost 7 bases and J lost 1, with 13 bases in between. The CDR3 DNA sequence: TGTGCCAGCATTATAGGACAGCGGAACACTGAAGCTTTCTTT. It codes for CASIIGQRNTEAFF.

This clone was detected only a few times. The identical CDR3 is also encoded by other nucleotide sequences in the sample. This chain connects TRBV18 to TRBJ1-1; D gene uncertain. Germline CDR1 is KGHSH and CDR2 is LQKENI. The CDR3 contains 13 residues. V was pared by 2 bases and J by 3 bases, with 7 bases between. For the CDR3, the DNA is TGTGCCAGCTCACCATCGAGAGACACTGAAGCTTTCTTT. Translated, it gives CASSPSRDTEAFF.

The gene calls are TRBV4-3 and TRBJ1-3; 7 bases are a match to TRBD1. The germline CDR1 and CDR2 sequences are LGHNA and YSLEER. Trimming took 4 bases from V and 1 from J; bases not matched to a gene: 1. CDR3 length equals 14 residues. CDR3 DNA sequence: TGCGCCAGCAGCCTACAGGGGTCTGGAAACACCATATATTTT. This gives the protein CASSLQGSGNTIYF.

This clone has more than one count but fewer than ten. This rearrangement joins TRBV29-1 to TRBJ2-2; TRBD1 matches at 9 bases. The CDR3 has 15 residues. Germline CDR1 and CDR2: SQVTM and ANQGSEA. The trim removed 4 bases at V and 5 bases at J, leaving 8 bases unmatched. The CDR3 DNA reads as TGCAGCGTTGGAACAGGGGGCGCAATTACCGGGGAGCTGTTTTTT. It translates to CSVGTGGAITGELFF.

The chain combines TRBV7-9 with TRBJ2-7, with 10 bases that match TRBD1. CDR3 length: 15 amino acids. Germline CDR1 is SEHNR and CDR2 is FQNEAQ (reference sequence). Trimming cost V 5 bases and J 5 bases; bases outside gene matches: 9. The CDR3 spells CASSPRGTGAHEQYF. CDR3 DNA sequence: TGTGCCAGCAGCCCTCGGGGGACAGGGGCCCACGAGCAGTACTTC.

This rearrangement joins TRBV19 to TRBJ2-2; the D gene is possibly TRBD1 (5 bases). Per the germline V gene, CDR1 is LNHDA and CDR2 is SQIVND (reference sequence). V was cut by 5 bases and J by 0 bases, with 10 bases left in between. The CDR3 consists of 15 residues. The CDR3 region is CASSVQVPNTGELFF. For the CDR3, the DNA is TGTGCCAGTAGTGTACAGGTTCCGAACACCGGGGAGCTGTTTTTT.

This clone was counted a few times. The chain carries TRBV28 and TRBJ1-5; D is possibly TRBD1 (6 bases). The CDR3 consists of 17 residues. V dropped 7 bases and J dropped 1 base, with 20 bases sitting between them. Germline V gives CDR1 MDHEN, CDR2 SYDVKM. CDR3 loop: CASNPSGTRRSNQPQHF. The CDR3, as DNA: TGTGCCAGCAACCCTTCCGGGACAAGAAGGAGCAATCAGCCCCAGCATTTT.

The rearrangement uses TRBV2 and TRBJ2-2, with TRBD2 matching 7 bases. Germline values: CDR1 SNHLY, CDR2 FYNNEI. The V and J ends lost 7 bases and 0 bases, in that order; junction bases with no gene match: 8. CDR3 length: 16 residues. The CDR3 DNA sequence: TGTGCCAGCACCGATAGGGCGGGGGCGAACACCGGGGAGCTGTTTTTT. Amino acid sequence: CASTDRAGANTGELFF.

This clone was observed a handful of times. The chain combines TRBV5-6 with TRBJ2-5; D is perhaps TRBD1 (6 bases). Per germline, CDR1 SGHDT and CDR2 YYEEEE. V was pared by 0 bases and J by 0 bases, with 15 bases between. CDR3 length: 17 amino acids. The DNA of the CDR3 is TGTGCCAGCAGCTTGGCATATTGGACAGATAACCAAGAGACCCAGTACTTC. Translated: CASSLAYWTDNQETQYF.

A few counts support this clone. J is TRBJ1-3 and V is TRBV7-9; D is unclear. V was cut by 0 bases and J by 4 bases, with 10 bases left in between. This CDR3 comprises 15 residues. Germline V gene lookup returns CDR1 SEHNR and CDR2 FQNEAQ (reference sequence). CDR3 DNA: TGTGCCAGCAGCTTAGCGGCAGGAGGGGGAAACACCATATATTTT. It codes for CASSLAAGGGNTIYF.

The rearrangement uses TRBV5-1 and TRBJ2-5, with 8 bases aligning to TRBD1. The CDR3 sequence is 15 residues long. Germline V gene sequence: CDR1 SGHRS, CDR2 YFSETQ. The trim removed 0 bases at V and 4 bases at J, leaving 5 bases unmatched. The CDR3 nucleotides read TGCGCCAGCAGCTTGGGCGGACAGGGCCGAGAGACCCAGTACTTC. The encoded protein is CASSLGGQGRETQYF.

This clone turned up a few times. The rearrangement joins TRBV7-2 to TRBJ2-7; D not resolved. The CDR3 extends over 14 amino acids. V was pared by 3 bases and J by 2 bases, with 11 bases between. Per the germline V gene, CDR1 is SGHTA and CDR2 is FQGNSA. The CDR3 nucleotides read TGTGCCAGCAGCTTGGGCAGGCAAGCCTACGAGCAGTACTTC. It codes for CASSLGRQAYEQYF.

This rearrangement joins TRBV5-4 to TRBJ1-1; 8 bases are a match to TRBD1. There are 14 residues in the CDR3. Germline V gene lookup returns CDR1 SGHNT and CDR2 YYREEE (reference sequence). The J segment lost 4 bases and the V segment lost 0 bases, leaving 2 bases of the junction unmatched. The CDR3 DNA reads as TGTGCCAGCAGCTTGGGGGGGACAGGCACTGAAGCTTTCTTT. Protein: CASSLGGTGTEAFF.

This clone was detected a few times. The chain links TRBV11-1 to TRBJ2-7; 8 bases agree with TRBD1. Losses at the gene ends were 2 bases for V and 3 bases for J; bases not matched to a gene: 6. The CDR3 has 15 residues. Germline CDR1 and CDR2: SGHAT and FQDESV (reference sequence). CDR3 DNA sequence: TGTGCCAGCAGCTTAAGGGTAACAGGGGGCTACGAGCAGTACTTC. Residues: CASSLRVTGGYEQYF.